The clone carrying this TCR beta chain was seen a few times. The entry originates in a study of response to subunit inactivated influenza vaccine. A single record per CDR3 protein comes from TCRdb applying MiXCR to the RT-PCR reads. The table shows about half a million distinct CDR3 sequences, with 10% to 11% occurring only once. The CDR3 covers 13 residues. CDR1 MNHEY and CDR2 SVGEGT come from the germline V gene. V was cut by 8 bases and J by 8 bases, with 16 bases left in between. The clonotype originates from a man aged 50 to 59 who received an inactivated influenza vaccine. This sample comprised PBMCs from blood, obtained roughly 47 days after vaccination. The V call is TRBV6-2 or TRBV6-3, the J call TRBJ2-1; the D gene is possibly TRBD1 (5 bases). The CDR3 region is CASQDSLTDEQFF. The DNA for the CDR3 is TGTGCCAGCCAAGACAGCTTGACAGATGAGCAGTTCTTC.